This T cell receptor (beta chain) was captured in a study of T-cell memory formation after mild COVID-19. TCRdb analysed the 5' RACE reads with MiXCR anew, one entry per CDR3 protein. The repertoire has roughly 180,000 distinct CDR3 sequences, about 18% of them found once; the top ten carry roughly 3.8%. The CDR3 is made up of 17 amino acids. The germline V gene has CDR1 LGHDT and CDR2 YNNKEL (reference sequence). Trimming cost V 0 bases and J 7 bases, with 19 bases left between them. This clonotype was detected only a few times. The rearrangement links TRBV3-1 to TRBJ2-4; D is possibly TRBD1 (7 bases). Sequenced input: PBMCs or a T cell subset sorted from them (not recorded which). This clonotype was sampled from a young man who had mild COVID-19 (a few samples of this study predate the infection). Cell type and time point are not known. The CDR3 DNA follows: TGTGCCAGCAGCCAAGATGGAGGGGGCTTTTATCGTAACATTCAGTACTTC. Translated: CASSQDGGGFYRNIQYF.